The TCR beta chain under discussion was sequenced for a study of beta chain features in type 1 diabetes (dated by TCRdb to 2017 to 2018). Concerning the study at large: No differences in mean age, gender distribution, total cell number or subset yield were found between patients and healthy donors. Across all samples, some 100,000,000 sorted cells were examined, and cell number per subset correlated strongly with RNA yield. The study compared the TCRB repertoires of sorted circulating CD4+ T cell subsets in recently diagnosed type 1 diabetes patients with those in matched healthy donors. Naive and central memory subsets were obtained from all 30 or so donors, but regulatory and stem cell-like memory subsets were isolated from only 8 patients and roughly eight healthy donors.

The entire isolated RNA was reverse transcribed using the High Capacity cDNA Reverse Transcription Kit, and thus expressed TCRB transcripts were sequenced. Deep immunoSEQ sequencing was performed on naive, central memory and regulatory T cell samples, with an average of roughly 3.5 million total reads per sample. Sorted cells were lysed in RLT buffer, and RNA was extracted using DNase-treated RNeasy Micro or Mini kits according to cell number. Each cell subset was processed separately to prevent cross-contamination, with patient and healthy donor samples processed together. Using the immunoSEQ multiplex PCR, TCRB sequences were amplified from cDNA into 87-bp fragments spanning the CDR3 region. Sequencing of the amplicons was performed on the Illumina HiSeq platform. Per the original workflow: PCR bias was corrected computationally using synthetic template baselines, and reads within Hamming distance 2 were collapsed, with unmergeable singletons discarded. Reads were aligned to IMGT to assign V, D and J genes, CDR3 length, and insertions or deletions at six rearrangement sites. Within each subset, clonotype counts were normalized to the number of sorted cells before true diversity and Gini coefficients were calculated with the tcR R package. The overlap coefficient, calculated on TCRB nucleotide sequences, was used to measure repertoire sharing. The source is immuneACCESS, and TCRdb retained only in-frame sequences with V and J called. Part of the clones is not carried over; for the studies checked, unresolved V genes explain less than half of this, and the remainder is unexplained. Clonal size and the V and J genes are those of that table, whereas D and trimming came from the DNA. The table for this sample lists hundreds of thousands of clones; 14% of them were counted only once. The ten largest make up about 6.6% of the sample.

This clone was found a few times. Its antigen target is currently unknown. Base-call qualities are not available, and no considerably larger clone is one nucleotide away. The CDR1 and CDR2 encoded by the germline V gene are LGHNA and YSLEER. V is reduced by 0 bases and J by 7 bases, leaving a spacing of 15 bases between them. The CDR3 spans 15 residues, from the cysteine through the phenylalanine. The entry retains the CDR3 DNA only, 45 bases that are in frame from base 1. From each donor, a single peripheral blood sample of around 0.12 L on average was drawn into heparinised tubes. A BD FACSAria II was used to sort naive, central memory, regulatory and stem cell-like memory CD4+ T cells with a panel that included CD45RO, CCR7, CD25, CD127, CD95 and CD27. Purity was above 98% for every sorted population. PBMCs were isolated right away by Lymphoprep density gradient centrifugation and were stained directly, without culture. So that batch effects would be minimized, each experiment stained and sorted samples in pairs, pairing one healthy donor with one patient.

The full study reports these points: In all four CD4+ subsets, TCRB CDR3 length was moderately but significantly shorter in type 1 diabetes patients. Naive, central memory and regulatory TCRB repertoires appeared to be more alike among patients than among healthy donors. Sequencing cDNA rather than genomic DNA could over-represent highly expressing activated cells, although activation and CD3 levels did not differ between groups. At VDJ recombination sites, patients with type 1 diabetes made fewer insertions and deleted more nucleotides, a pattern implying thymic rearrangement abnormalities. Shorter templates might have been favored by PCR, but patient and control samples were amplified and corrected together, so both groups would have been affected equally by any skew. Because the HLA sub-analyses included only small numbers of individuals, any influence of HLA type on TCRB rearrangement was left unresolved.

The source material was central memory CD4+ T cells from blood. The chain links TRBV4-3 with TRBJ1-2; D gene: possibly TRBD1, on 5 matching bases. The TCR was taken from a man aged 25 to 45 in good health. In nucleotide form, the sequence is TGCGCCAGCAGCCAAGATCGCTACAGGCCGAGTGGCTACACCTTC. Protein translation: CASSQDRYRPSGYTF.